This T cell receptor beta chain was recorded in a study of cytomegalovirus exposure and HLA in healthy donors. The overall study: Of all 360 or so donors who were genotyped, around 82% belonged to the Caucasian-associated ancestry cluster.

It was with 60 Vbeta and 13 Jbeta primers that the PCR ran. Authors' data handling: In a later analysis, of some 80 million unique beta chains, roughly 10 million appeared in at least two donors. Assay: immunoSEQ multiplex PCR; the TCRdb copy retains only in-frame clones and omits some. The DNA was the basis for D and trimming; V, J and clone size are from that table. The repertoire holds some 130,000 clones, approximately 80% seen once, with 10% to 12% in the top ten. Findings of the study overall: Sequencing depth across donors, presence/absence analyses assumed, was roughly uniform. The authors later linked a missense DCLRE1C variant to TCR beta V- and J-gene trimming.

Comments on this clone: The antigen remains unidentified.

Sequencing was performed on PBMCs. The receptor was isolated from a male donor in good health and CMV-seropositive.

The CDR3 region is CASSPTPTGSYEQYF. Written as DNA, the CDR3 is TGTGCCAGTAGCCCCACCCCGACAGGCTCCTACGAGCAGTACTTC. The rearrangement uses TRBV19 and TRBJ2-7, with a weak D call TRBD1 (6 bases). Trimming removed 6 bases at V and 0 bases at J, with 15 bases between. Germline assignment: CDR1 LNHDA and CDR2 SQIVND (reference sequence). The CDR3 runs 15 residues.